Listed below are T cell receptor beta chains from one sample, sequenced in a study of T cell responses to AZD1222 COVID-19 vaccine. Libraries were prepared by immunoSEQ multiplex PCR; TCRdb keeps only in-frame clonotypes and omits some of them. The sample includes roughly 98,000 clones, around nine tenths of them seen just once. The sequenced sample was peripheral blood, obtained on day 0 of AZD1222 vaccination. These receptors were collected from an adult in good health. Both conserved end residues are trimmed from each CDR3.

J: TRBJ1-6
V: TRBV6-5
CDR3: ASSSRRTGDSPLH

J: TRBJ2-7
V: TRBV28
CDR3: ASRGAPLSYEQY

J: TRBJ2-7
V: TRBV6-5
CDR3: ASSYRPIGSPYEQY

J: TRBJ1-5
V: TRBV30
CDR3: AWSLTAHNQPQH

J: TRBJ2-1
V: TRBV25-1
CDR3: ASSEDRRAYNEQF

J: TRBJ2-7
V: TRBV5-1
CDR3: ASTGGGGELYEQY

J: TRBJ2-1
V: TRBV19
CDR3: ASRNLPGQGANEQF

J: TRBJ1-1
V: TRBV6-5
CDR3: ASSHMNTEAF

J: TRBJ2-1
V: TRBV2
CDR3: ASSRQGGYNEQF

J: TRBJ2-2
V: TRBV10-3
CDR3: AISESVRQGDTGELF

J: TRBJ1-5
V: TRBV2
CDR3: ASRRDYSNQPQH

J: TRBJ2-1
V: TRBV6-1
CDR3: ASSEAQGSYNEQF

J: TRBJ2-7
V: TRBV7-9
CDR3: ASSPRQGHYEQY

J: TRBJ2-3
V: TRBV9
CDR3: ASSVATFSDSTDTQY

J: TRBJ1-2
V: TRBV5-1
CDR3: ASSGVGYGYT

J: TRBJ1-5
V: TRBV10-2
CDR3: ASSESGLNQPQH

J: TRBJ2-1
V: TRBV6-5
CDR3: ASSPPGRGRQF

J: TRBJ1-2
V: TRBV21-1
CDR3: ASSKVPGHGYT

J: TRBJ1-3
V: TRBV6-1
CDR3: ASSEAQTGNTIY

J: TRBJ2-7
V: TRBV27
CDR3: ASSPGTASSYEQY

J: TRBJ2-5
V: TRBV7-8
CDR3: ASSLVGGTQY

J: TRBJ2-7
V: TRBV5-6
CDR3: ASSFSGTMESEQY

J: TRBJ2-2
V: TRBV2
CDR3: ASSQDRVGGELF

J: TRBJ1-2
V: TRBV6-2/TRBV6-3
CDR3: ASSPRAVNYGYT

J: TRBJ1-5
V: TRBV21-1
CDR3: ASIPTDNRDKKVSNQPQH

J: TRBJ2-7
V: TRBV7-6
CDR3: ASSPTVRREQY

J: TRBJ1-5
V: TRBV9
CDR3: ASSVEQGDQPQH

J: TRBJ2-7
V: TRBV7-9
CDR3: ASSLVSGRSYEQY

J: TRBJ1-2
V: TRBV2
CDR3: ASSDWGNYGYT

J: TRBJ1-2
V: TRBV11-1
CDR3: ASSRDAGRGYT

J: TRBJ1-2
V: TRBV6-5
CDR3: ASSYSGASGDGYT

J: TRBJ1-5
V: TRBV27
CDR3: ASGEGRNQPQH

J: TRBJ2-1
V: TRBV5-4
CDR3: ASSLGTGSYNEQF

J: TRBJ2-4
V: TRBV5-8
CDR3: ASSLKARKNIQY

J: TRBJ2-3
V: TRBV6-2/TRBV6-3
CDR3: ASSRLAVSTDTQY

J: TRBJ1-4
V: TRBV28
CDR3: ASRGVTGTGEKLF

J: TRBJ1-5
V: TRBV5-8
CDR3: ASSLRSNGPQH

J: TRBJ1-5
V: TRBV7-9
CDR3: ASSSLGYNQPQH

J: TRBJ1-2
V: TRBV3-1/TRBV3-2
CDR3: ASSPQQGVKGYT

J: TRBJ2-7
V: TRBV2
CDR3: ASSAGWTERYEQY

J: TRBJ2-7
V: TRBV9
CDR3: ASSVGSTQSYEQY

J: TRBJ2-1
V: TRBV28
CDR3: ASSHRTGDDNEQF

J: TRBJ1-6
V: TRBV6-1
CDR3: ASSETGKLPLH